The rows below give T cell receptor beta chains drawn from one sample of a study of T cell responses to AZD1222 COVID-19 vaccine. The assay was immunoSEQ multiplex PCR, and TCRdb's table has in-frame clones only and misses some. The repertoire consists of some 200,000 clones, with approximately 93% occurring once and the leading ten covering around 1%. The sample was peripheral blood, taken 28 days after the second AZD1222 dose. The receptors stem from an adult who received the AZD1222 COVID-19 vaccine. The CDR3 runs from the conserved cysteine through the conserved F or W. D genes are given only for firm matches. A clone size is listed for some rows: how often the clone was seen (once, few, many), or a class if it is expanded.

d_call clone_size j_call v_call cdr3_aa cdr3_nt
TRBD2 NA TRBJ2-1 TRBV7-9 CASSWRGSGGGNEQFF TGTGCCAGCAGCTGGCGGGGTAGCGGCGGGGGGAATGAGCAGTTCTTC
NA NA TRBJ1-1 TRBV6-2/TRBV6-3 CASSYSGGGTEAFF TGTGCCAGCAGTTACTCGGGAGGGGGTACTGAAGCTTTCTTT
NA NA TRBJ1-3 TRBV28 CASSFEGNTIYF TGTGCCAGCAGTTTTGAAGGAAACACCATATATTTT
NA once TRBJ1-1 TRBV2 CASSDSRTEAFF TGTGCCAGCAGTGACAGTCGCACTGAAGCTTTCTTT
TRBD1 NA TRBJ1-5 TRBV5-5 CASSPIEGAGNQPQHF TGTGCCAGCAGCCCGATCGAGGGGGCAGGCAATCAGCCCCAGCATTTT
NA NA TRBJ1-1 TRBV18 CASSSFPGTEAFF TGTGCCAGCTCTTCCTTCCCAGGAACTGAAGCTTTCTTT
TRBD1 NA TRBJ1-2 TRBV5-6 CASSLLRGTGHLNYGYTF TGTGCCAGCAGCTTGCTCCGGGGGACAGGCCACCTTAACTATGGCTACACCTTC
NA NA TRBJ2-5 TRBV9 CASSVGNNQETQYF TGTGCCAGCAGCGTAGGAAACAACCAAGAGACCCAGTACTTC
NA NA TRBJ2-7 TRBV6-5 CASSYSAGGLEYEQYF TGTGCCAGCAGTTACTCGGCCGGGGGCCTGGAGTACGAGCAGTACTTC
NA NA TRBJ1-3 TRBV3-1/TRBV3-2 CASSQGAPGNTIYF TGTGCCAGCAGCCAGGGGGCGCCTGGAAACACCATATATTTT
NA NA TRBJ1-4 TRBV21-1 CASSKVEGGGEKLFF TGTGCCAGCAGCAAAGTAGAGGGGGGCGGTGAAAAACTGTTTTTT
NA NA TRBJ1-1 TRBV7-6 CASSRSRENTEAFF TGTGCCAGCAGCCGATCCCGGGAGAACACTGAAGCTTTCTTT
NA NA TRBJ2-7 TRBV10-3 CATSAVAQPSHEQYF TGTGCCACCTCTGCCGTCGCCCAGCCCTCCCACGAGCAGTACTTC
NA NA TRBJ1-6 TRBV9 CASSVGGEVSPLHF TGTGCCAGCAGCGTAGGGGGTGAAGTTTCACCCCTCCACTTT
NA NA TRBJ2-7 TRBV6-2/TRBV6-3 CASTPGGSLYEQYF TGTGCCAGCACCCCCGGAGGCAGCCTCTACGAGCAGTACTTC
NA NA TRBJ1-1 TRBV7-9 CASSPGPNTEAFF TGTGCCAGCAGCCCAGGGCCCAACACTGAAGCTTTCTTT
NA NA TRBJ2-1 TRBV4-3 CASSQDGSDYNNEQFF TGCGCCAGCAGCCAAGATGGATCCGACTATAACAATGAGCAGTTCTTC
NA NA TRBJ1-1 TRBV24-1 CATSDPRVGNTEAFF TGTGCCACCAGTGATCCGCGGGTCGGGAACACTGAAGCTTTCTTT
TRBD1 NA TRBJ1-2 TRBV27 CASSLSGQGSGYTF TGTGCCAGCAGTTTATCGGGACAGGGTAGTGGCTACACCTTC
TRBD2 NA TRBJ2-3 TRBV18 CASSPPPSGGTQYF TGTGCCAGCTCACCACCCCCCTCGGGAGGTACGCAGTATTTT
TRBD2 NA TRBJ2-1 TRBV29-1 CSVGTSNNEQFF TGCAGCGTTGGGACTAGTAATAATGAGCAGTTCTTC
NA NA TRBJ1-2 TRBV24-1 CATSDYQDSFYGYTF TGTGCCACCAGTGATTATCAGGACAGCTTCTATGGCTACACCTTC
NA once TRBJ1-1 TRBV24-1 CATSDLSRGGTEAFF TGTGCCACCAGTGATTTGAGCCGGGGGGGCACTGAAGCTTTCTTT
NA NA TRBJ1-2 TRBV29-1 CSVEDRWGYTF TGCAGCGTTGAAGACCGCTGGGGCTACACCTTC
NA NA TRBJ2-2 TRBV10-3 CAIRMTEGTGELFF TGTGCCATCAGGATGACAGAAGGCACCGGGGAGCTGTTTTTT
TRBD1 once TRBJ1-5 TRBV6-4 CASSLQGGQPQHF TGTGCCAGCAGTCTGCAGGGGGGTCAGCCCCAGCATTTT
TRBD1 NA TRBJ2-7 TRBV5-6 CASSRGQGFYEQYF TGTGCCAGCAGCCGGGGACAGGGGTTCTACGAGCAGTACTTC
NA NA TRBJ2-1 TRBV3-1/TRBV3-2 CASSPPVGGNYNEQFF TGTGCCAGCAGCCCCCCTGTTGGGGGGAATTACAATGAGCAGTTCTTC
NA NA TRBJ1-2 TRBV7-8 CASSSDRFDGYTF TGTGCCAGCAGCTCCGACAGGTTCGACGGCTACACCTTC
NA NA TRBJ1-4 TRBV9 CASSVDGGHLKSLFF TGTGCCAGCAGCGTAGACGGGGGACACCTTAAGTCGCTGTTTTTT
TRBD1 many TRBJ1-3 TRBV27 CASSLTGGGGNTIYF TGTGCCAGCAGCCTAACAGGGGGCGGGGGAAACACCATATATTTT
NA NA TRBJ2-7 TRBV18 CASSPPATGGEQYF TGTGCCAGCTCACCACCGGCAACAGGCGGAGAGCAGTACTTC
NA NA TRBJ2-1 TRBV4-2 CASSQSAYSYNEQFF TGTGCCAGCAGCCAATCAGCCTACTCCTACAATGAGCAGTTCTTC
NA NA TRBJ1-4 TRBV7-7 CASSLRTGEKLFF TGTGCCAGCAGCCTCCGGACTGGGGAAAAACTGTTTTTT
NA NA TRBJ1-1 TRBV4-3 CASSQGPAMNTEAFF TGCGCCAGCAGCCAAGGGCCCGCTATGAACACTGAAGCTTTCTTT
NA NA TRBJ2-7 TRBV10-3 CAISESETAPYEQYF TGTGCCATCAGTGAGTCGGAGACGGCACCCTACGAGCAGTACTTC
NA NA TRBJ1-5 TRBV6-2/TRBV6-3 CASSYFSGDHQPQHF TGTGCCAGCAGTTATTTTTCAGGGGACCATCAGCCCCAGCATTTT
NA NA TRBJ2-1 TRBV3-1/TRBV3-2 CASSHRDEQFF TGTGCCAGCAGCCACCGCGATGAGCAGTTCTTC
NA NA TRBJ2-7 TRBV19 CASSIFGRTVEQYF TGTGCCAGTAGTATCTTCGGCAGAACGGTCGAGCAGTACTTC
NA NA TRBJ1-4 TRBV6-5 CASSLRGLNEKLFF TGTGCCAGCAGTCTCAGGGGCCTTAATGAAAAACTGTTTTTT
NA NA TRBJ2-3 TRBV3-1/TRBV3-2 CASSPGSFGDTQYF TGTGCCAGCAGTCCGGGTAGTTTTGGGGATACGCAGTATTTT
NA NA TRBJ1-6 TRBV19 CASSISQAYNSPLHF TGTGCCAGTAGTATCTCCCAGGCCTATAATTCACCCCTCCACTTT
NA NA TRBJ1-4 TRBV7-8 CASSLGLQGNEKLFF TGTGCCAGCAGCTTAGGGCTGCAGGGGAATGAAAAACTGTTTTTT
NA NA TRBJ1-2 TRBV20-1 CSARSSYGYTF TGCAGTGCTAGGAGCAGCTATGGCTACACCTTC
NA NA TRBJ2-3 TRBV3-1/TRBV3-2 CASSQEGAHTQYF TGTGCCAGCAGCCAAGAAGGCGCCCATACGCAGTATTTT
NA NA TRBJ1-1 TRBV7-9 CASSLRGNGQINTEAFF TGTGCCAGCAGCTTGAGGGGCAACGGACAGATAAACACTGAAGCTTTCTTT
NA NA TRBJ1-1 TRBV5-1 CASGYGTRGMNTEAFF TGCGCCAGCGGATATGGGACAAGGGGGATGAACACTGAAGCTTTCTTT
NA NA TRBJ1-5 TRBV3-1/TRBV3-2 CASSRSGGGGNQPQHF TGTGCCAGCAGCCGAAGTGGGGGTGGAGGTAATCAGCCCCAGCATTTT
NA NA TRBJ2-7 TRBV7-2 CASSLGGATYEQYF TGTGCCAGCAGCTTAGGGGGAGCGACCTACGAGCAGTACTTC
TRBD1 NA TRBJ2-7 TRBV10-2 CASRLPGQASYEQYF TGCGCCAGCAGACTACCGGGACAGGCTTCCTACGAGCAGTACTTC
NA NA TRBJ1-5 TRBV6-9 CASRWGGQPQHF TGTGCCAGCAGATGGGGAGGGCAGCCCCAGCATTTT
NA once TRBJ1-2 TRBV30 CAWSVSGYTF TGTGCCTGGAGTGTATCTGGCTACACCTTC
NA NA TRBJ2-3 TRBV7-6 CASSISTSTDTQYF TGTGCCAGCAGCATATCGACTAGCACAGATACGCAGTATTTT
TRBD1 once TRBJ1-1 TRBV6-5 CASSYSGQGSEAFF TGTGCCAGCAGTTATTCCGGACAGGGTAGTGAAGCTTTCTTT
NA NA TRBJ1-6 TRBV5-4 CASSLAGTYNSPLHF TGTGCCAGCAGCTTGGCCGGGACATATAATTCACCCCTCCACTTT
NA NA TRBJ1-1 TRBV29-1 CSVRRGTEAFF TGCAGCGTTCGGAGGGGCACTGAAGCTTTCTTT
NA NA TRBJ1-2 TRBV23-1 CASSQPQGGGYTF TGCGCCAGCAGTCAACCCCAGGGAGGTGGCTACACCTTC
NA NA TRBJ1-2 TRBV6-1 CASSEGPGGGRGYTF TGTGCCAGCAGTGAAGGGCCCGGCGGGGGGCGCGGCTACACCTTC
TRBD2 NA TRBJ2-5 TRBV9 CASSVYGGEETQYF TGTGCCAGCAGCGTATACGGGGGGGAAGAGACCCAGTACTTC
NA few TRBJ2-7 TRBV18 CASSPRGGPYEQYF TGTGCCAGCTCACCCCGAGGCGGCCCCTACGAGCAGTACTTC